A selection of T cell receptor beta chains follows, all from one sample in a study of cytomegalovirus exposure and HLA in healthy donors. Generated by immunoSEQ multiplex PCR, the TCRdb table keeps only in-frame clones and is missing some. The sample data list 150,000 or so clones. Input material: PBMCs. These receptors were obtained from a woman in her fifties or sixties in good health and CMV-seronegative. CDR3s include the opening cysteine and the closing phenylalanine or tryptophan. A D gene is named only where the DNA matches it firmly.

CDR3 DNA,CDR3 protein,J gene,V gene,D gene
TGTGCCAGCAGCTTATCAGGGTATCAGCCCCAGCATTTT,CASSLSGYQPQHF,TRBJ1-5,TRBV5-6,NA
TGTGCCAGCTCAACAGTTGCGTTATCACCCCTCCACTTT,CASSTVALSPLHF,TRBJ1-6,TRBV7-2,NA
TGTGCCAGCAGCCATCCTGGACTAGCGTTGGACTACGAGCAGTACTTC,CASSHPGLALDYEQYF,TRBJ2-7,TRBV11-2,TRBD2
TGCGCCAGCAGCCAAGAAGGAGGGGGGGGAGGTCAGCCCCAGCATTTT,CASSQEGGGGGQPQHF,TRBJ1-5,TRBV4-1,NA
TGTGCCAGCAGTGTCAGGCTAGCGGGGGGGGGCACAGATACGCAGTATTTT,CASSVRLAGGGTDTQYF,TRBJ2-3,TRBV2,TRBD2
TGTGCCAGCTCACCATCGGCGGGTCCTTCCTACAATGAGCAGTTCTTC,CASSPSAGPSYNEQFF,TRBJ2-1,TRBV18,NA
TGTGCCATCAGTTTTTCCGGGACAGGGGGCACCGGGGAGCTGTTTTTT,CAISFSGTGGTGELFF,TRBJ2-2,TRBV10-3,TRBD1
TGTGCCAGCAGCCCTGGCAGTCAGGCAACTGAAGCTTTCTTT,CASSPGSQATEAFF,TRBJ1-1,TRBV7-2,NA
TGTGCCAGCAGCTTAGGACAGGGGGCTGAGGAGCAGTACTTC,CASSLGQGAEEQYF,TRBJ2-7,TRBV11-1,TRBD1
TGTGCCAGCAGCTTCCTGGGCGCTAACTATGGCTACACCTTC,CASSFLGANYGYTF,TRBJ1-2,TRBV27,NA
TGTGCCAGCAGCTTATACAGCATGAACACTGAAGCTTTCTTT,CASSLYSMNTEAFF,TRBJ1-1,TRBV11-2,NA
TGTGCCAGCAGCCAATTTAGCGGGGACACAGATACGCAGTATTTT,CASSQFSGDTDTQYF,TRBJ2-3,TRBV14,TRBD2
TGCAGCGTCACAGGGAACACTGAAGCTTTCTTT,CSVTGNTEAFF,TRBJ1-1,TRBV29-1,NA
TGCGCCAGCAGCTTGGGACAGCTAGAAGGAGATAGGGGCTACACCTTC,CASSLGQLEGDRGYTF,TRBJ1-2,TRBV5-1,NA
TGCGCCAGCAGTGTAGGACAGGGATCCTACGAGCAGTACTTC,CASSVGQGSYEQYF,TRBJ2-7,TRBV10-1,TRBD1
TGTGCCAGCAGATATACACCGACCGGGGAGCTGTTTTTT,CASRYTPTGELFF,TRBJ2-2,TRBV27,NA
TGTGCCTCACTTACAGAGAACACTGAAGCTTTCTTT,CASLTENTEAFF,TRBJ1-1,TRBV2,NA
TGCGCCAGCAGCTTGGCCGGGGGGTCAGATACGCAGTATTTT,CASSLAGGSDTQYF,TRBJ2-3,TRBV5-1,TRBD2
TGTGCCAGCAGTGCCCTCTTCGACAATGAGCAGTTCTTC,CASSALFDNEQFF,TRBJ2-1,TRBV6-1,NA
TGTGCCAGCAGACTTAGCGGGACGGAGACAGATACGCAGTATTTT,CASRLSGTETDTQYF,TRBJ2-3,TRBV2,TRBD2
TGTGCCAGCAGCCTACGAACAGGGGGGAGGATAAAACTGTTTTTT,CASSLRTGGRIKLFF,TRBJ1-4,TRBV5-4,TRBD1
TGCGCCAGCAGCCGACCGGGACAGGGGAACTATTTCTCCTACGAGCAGTACTTC,CASSRPGQGNYFSYEQYF,TRBJ2-7,TRBV5-1,TRBD1
TGCAGCGTTGAAGAGGGGACTAGCGGGTCCTACAATGAGCAGTTCTTC,CSVEEGTSGSYNEQFF,TRBJ2-1,TRBV29-1,TRBD2
TGTGCCAGCAGCCGACCAGAGCACGGGACTAATGAAAAACTGTTTTTT,CASSRPEHGTNEKLFF,TRBJ1-4,TRBV9,NA
TGCGCCAGCAGCTTAAACCCGGGACAGGGTCTCTATGGCTACACCTTC,CASSLNPGQGLYGYTF,TRBJ1-2,TRBV5-1,TRBD1
TGTGCCAGCTCGCTAAACAGGGATAGCAATCAGCCCCAGCATTTT,CASSLNRDSNQPQHF,TRBJ1-5,TRBV18,NA
TGTGCCAGCATTTTTAGCGGGAGGGCCTACAATGAGCAGTTCTTC,CASIFSGRAYNEQFF,TRBJ2-1,TRBV28,TRBD2
TGTGCCAGCAGCGTAGGGGGACAGCGGTCTCCGCAGTATTTT,CASSVGGQRSPQYF,TRBJ2-3,TRBV9,TRBD1
TGTGCCTGCGAGCGTGTATCGAATAATTCACCCCTCCACTTT,CACERVSNNSPLHF,TRBJ1-6,TRBV30,NA
TGCGCCAGCAGCTTGGCCTTCCGAGACAGGGGGGGGTACGAGCAGTACTTC,CASSLAFRDRGGYEQYF,TRBJ2-7,TRBV5-1,TRBD1
TGTGCCAGCAGCGTAGCTCCAGCGGGAGGGTTCAATGAGCAGTTCTTC,CASSVAPAGGFNEQFF,TRBJ2-1,TRBV9,TRBD2
TGTGCCAGCAAGGATAGGCGGGAGGGCCCCCGGGAGACCCAGTACTTC,CASKDRREGPRETQYF,TRBJ2-5,TRBV7-8,TRBD2
TGCGCCAGCAGCTTGGGCAGGGAAGGCACCCAGTACTTC,CASSLGREGTQYF,TRBJ2-5,TRBV5-1,NA
TGCGCCAGCAGCTCCGGGACTAGCGGCCCCAATGAGCAGTTCTTC,CASSSGTSGPNEQFF,TRBJ2-1,TRBV5-1,TRBD2
TGTGCCAGCAGCTCTAGCTGGGACAGATCCTACAATGAGCAGTTCTTC,CASSSSWDRSYNEQFF,TRBJ2-1,TRBV7-2,TRBD1
TGTGCCAGCAGCCCAGGGTCTGGTTCGAACACCGGGGAGCTGTTTTTT,CASSPGSGSNTGELFF,TRBJ2-2,TRBV7-3,NA
TGCGCCAGCAGCCCCGGCGGGGGGGCCGGTACCGGGGAGCTGTTTTTT,CASSPGGGAGTGELFF,TRBJ2-2,TRBV5-1,TRBD2
TGTGCCAGCAGCCCCTGGACAGGGGGCACTGAAGCTTTCTTT,CASSPWTGGTEAFF,TRBJ1-1,TRBV7-2,TRBD1
TGTGCCAGCTCACTCGGGACTAGCGGCGCCTACGAGCAGTACTTC,CASSLGTSGAYEQYF,TRBJ2-7,TRBV18,TRBD2
TGTGCCACCGGCGGGCGGGGGCGCTCACCCCTCCACTTT,CATGGRGRSPLHF,TRBJ1-6,TRBV2,NA
TGTGCCAGCAGCTTAGGGTTCAGGGTGTCTGCTGGAAACACCATATATTTT,CASSLGFRVSAGNTIYF,TRBJ1-3,TRBV11-2,NA
TGTGCCAGCAGCCAAGAGCGGCTAGCCAACGAGCAGTACTTC,CASSQERLANEQYF,TRBJ2-7,TRBV14,NA
TGTGCCAGCAGTACCGGGACAGTTCACACTGAAGCTTTCTTT,CASSTGTVHTEAFF,TRBJ1-1,TRBV27,TRBD1
TGTGCCATCAGTTACAACCCAGGGGATCAGCCCCAGCATTTT,CAISYNPGDQPQHF,TRBJ1-5,TRBV10-3,NA
TGTGCCAGCAGCCAAGATAGAGTAGCGGGAGCTGGCACCGGGGAGCTGTTTTTT,CASSQDRVAGAGTGELFF,TRBJ2-2,TRBV4-2,TRBD2
TGTGCCAGCAGTGAAGGAGCGGGGCGCACAGATACGCAGTATTTT,CASSEGAGRTDTQYF,TRBJ2-3,TRBV2,TRBD2
TGTGCCAGTAGTATCTTGAAAAGGGGCGATCAGCCCCAGCATTTT,CASSILKRGDQPQHF,TRBJ1-5,TRBV19,NA
TGTGCCAGCAGCTTCGATGAGCAGTTCTTC,CASSFDEQFF,TRBJ2-1,TRBV7-2,NA
TGTGCCAGCAGCGTAGTCCGGGACAGCTCCACAGATACGCAGTATTTT,CASSVVRDSSTDTQYF,TRBJ2-3,TRBV9,TRBD1
TGTGCCAGTAGTACCTCCGTCGGGACAGAAGCTTTCTTT,CASSTSVGTEAFF,TRBJ1-1,TRBV19,NA